This T cell receptor (beta chain) was observed in a study of T cells after yellow fever vaccination. This clonotype appeared many times. Production of TCR cDNA was by 5'RACE template switching, which also added a universal primer site and UMIs. MiXCR, applied by TCRdb to the 5' RACE reads, yields one record per CDR3 protein. The repertoire consists of almost 600,000 distinct CDR3 sequences, with roughly 14% occurring once and the leading ten covering 11% to 15%. The receptor's source is a man younger than 40 who received the YFV17D yellow fever vaccine. Sequencing used PBMCs, obtained on the day of the yellow fever booster vaccination.

Here the CDR3 reads CASRPTAGGEDTQYF. The CDR3 DNA sequence: TGTGCCAGCAGGCCAACGGCGGGAGGTGAAGATACGCAGTATTTT. The rearrangement uses TRBV12-3 or TRBV12-4 and TRBJ2-3; 8 nucleotides agree with TRBD2. Unmatched junction bases numbered 10, after V lost 6 bases and J lost 5 bases. This CDR3 has 15 residues.